This T cell receptor (beta chain) emerged from a study of T-cell reconstitution after alpha-beta-depleted transplantation in children. The germline CDR1 and CDR2 sequences are DFQATT and SNEGSKA (reference sequence). V gave up 2 bases and J gave up 6 bases, with 7 bases separating them. The CDR3 extends over 12 amino acids. Whole-study findings and limits: Surviving recipient T cells and thymic progenitors produced the high day-60 TCRbeta diversity seen in some patients. Approximately two months post-transplant, alpha-beta T cells reportedly originated from several hundred expanded graft clones. T-cell counts and diversity were attributed mostly to newly produced T cells one year after transplant.

During its preparation, the TCRbeta library received unique molecular identifiers. Via MiXCR, TCRdb re-called the PCR reads, giving one row per CDR3 protein. The repertoire holds fewer than 750,000 distinct CDR3 sequences, with roughly 24% as singletons. To note about this clonotype: Its antigen is not known.

The sample was PBMCs, mostly from graft donor cells, taken 360 days after TCRalphabeta/CD19-depleted stem cell transplant. This clonotype was sampled from a boy younger than two who had a stem cell transplant for acute myeloid leukemia, so the T cells may come from the graft donor. The chain employs TRBV20-1 and TRBJ1-4; no clear D gene. CDR3 sequence: CSARSRDEKLFF. In nucleotides, the CDR3 is TGCAGTGCTAGATCGCGGGATGAAAAACTGTTTTTT.